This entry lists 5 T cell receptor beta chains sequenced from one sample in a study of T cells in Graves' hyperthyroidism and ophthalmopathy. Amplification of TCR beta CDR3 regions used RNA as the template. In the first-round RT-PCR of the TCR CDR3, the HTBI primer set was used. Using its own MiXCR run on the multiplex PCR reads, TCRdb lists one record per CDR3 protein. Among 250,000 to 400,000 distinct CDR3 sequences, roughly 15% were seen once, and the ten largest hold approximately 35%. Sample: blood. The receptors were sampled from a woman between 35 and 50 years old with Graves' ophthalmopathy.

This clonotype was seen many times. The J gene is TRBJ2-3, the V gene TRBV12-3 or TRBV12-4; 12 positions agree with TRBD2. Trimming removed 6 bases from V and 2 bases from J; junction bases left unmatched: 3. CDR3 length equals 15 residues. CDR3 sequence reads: CASSSSGRVTDTQYF. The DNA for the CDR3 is TGTGCCAGCAGCTCTAGCGGGAGGGTCACAGATACGCAGTATTTT.

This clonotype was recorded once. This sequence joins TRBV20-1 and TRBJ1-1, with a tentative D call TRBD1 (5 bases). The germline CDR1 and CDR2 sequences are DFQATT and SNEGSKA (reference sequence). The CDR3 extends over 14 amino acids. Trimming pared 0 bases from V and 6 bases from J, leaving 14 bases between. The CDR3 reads CSARDRLGVPEAFF. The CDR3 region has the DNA TGCAGTGCTAGAGATAGGTTAGGGGTGCCTGAAGCTTTCTTT.

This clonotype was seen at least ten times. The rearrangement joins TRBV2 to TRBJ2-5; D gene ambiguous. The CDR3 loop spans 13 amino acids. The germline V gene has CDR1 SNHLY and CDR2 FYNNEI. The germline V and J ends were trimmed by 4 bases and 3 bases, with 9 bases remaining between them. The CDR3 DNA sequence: TGTGCCAGCAGTGCGAACAGAGAAGAGACCCAGTACTTC. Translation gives CASSANREETQYF.

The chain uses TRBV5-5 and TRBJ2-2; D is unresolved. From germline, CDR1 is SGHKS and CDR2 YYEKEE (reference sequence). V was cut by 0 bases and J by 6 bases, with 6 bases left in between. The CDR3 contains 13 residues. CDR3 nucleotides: TGTGCCAGCAGCTTGGTGTCGGCCGGGGAGCTGTTTTTT. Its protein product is CASSLVSAGELFF.

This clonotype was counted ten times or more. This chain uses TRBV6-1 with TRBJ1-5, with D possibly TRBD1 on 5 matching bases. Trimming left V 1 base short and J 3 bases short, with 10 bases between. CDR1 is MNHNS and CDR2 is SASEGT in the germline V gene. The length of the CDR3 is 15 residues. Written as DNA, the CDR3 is TGTGCCAGCAGTGAAGAATCAGGGTCCAATCAGCCCCAGCATTTT. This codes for CASSEESGSNQPQHF.